Listed below are T cell receptor beta chains from one sample, sequenced in a study of cytomegalovirus exposure and HLA in healthy donors. Generated by immunoSEQ multiplex PCR, the TCRdb table keeps only in-frame clones and is missing some. The table records 100,000 to 150,000 clones, about 70% of them present only once. Sequences were obtained from PBMCs. The source is a woman in her fifties or sixties in good health and CMV-seropositive. CDR3s include the opening cysteine and the closing phenylalanine or tryptophan.

v_call	j_call	cdr3_length	cdr3_aa
TRBV6-5	TRBJ2-3	16	CASSWARRKSTDTQYF
TRBV7-3	NA	15	CASSLGPPASYEQYF
TRBV5-4	TRBJ2-5	18	CASTTLSIASLPQETQYF
TRBV5-1	TRBJ1-1	14	CASSLSRGSTEAFF
TRBV4-3	TRBJ2-1	17	CASSQDRLAGLYNEQFF
TRBV9	TRBJ2-1	14	CASSVGGSWNEQFF
TRBV29-1	TRBJ1-1	15	CSVGPQGAPNTEAFF
TRBV7-9	TRBJ1-6	14	CASSLGWDLSPLHF
TRBV5-1	TRBJ2-3	16	CASSPGTSGSADTQYF
TRBV2	TRBJ2-1	13	CASSRLAGGEQFF
TRBV9	TRBJ2-2	13	CASSAANTGELFF
TRBV30	TRBJ2-3	13	CAWSKGRTDTQYF